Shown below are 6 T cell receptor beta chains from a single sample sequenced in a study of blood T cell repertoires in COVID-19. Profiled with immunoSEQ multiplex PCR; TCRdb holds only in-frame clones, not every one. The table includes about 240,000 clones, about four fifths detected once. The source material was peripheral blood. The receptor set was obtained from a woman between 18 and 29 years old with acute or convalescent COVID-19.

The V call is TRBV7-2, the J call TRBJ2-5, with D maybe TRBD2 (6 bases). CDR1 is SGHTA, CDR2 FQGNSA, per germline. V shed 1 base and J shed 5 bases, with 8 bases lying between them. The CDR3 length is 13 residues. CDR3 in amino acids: CASSLGGEETQYF. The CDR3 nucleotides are TGTGCCAGCAGCTTAGGCGGGGAGGAGACCCAGTACTTC. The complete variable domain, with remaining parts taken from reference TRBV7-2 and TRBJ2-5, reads GAGVSQSPSNKVTEKGKDVELRCDPISGHTALYWYRQSLGQGLEFLIYFQGNSAPDKSGLPSDRFSAERTGGSVSTLTIQRTQQEDSAVYLCASSLGGEETQYFGPGTRLLVL.

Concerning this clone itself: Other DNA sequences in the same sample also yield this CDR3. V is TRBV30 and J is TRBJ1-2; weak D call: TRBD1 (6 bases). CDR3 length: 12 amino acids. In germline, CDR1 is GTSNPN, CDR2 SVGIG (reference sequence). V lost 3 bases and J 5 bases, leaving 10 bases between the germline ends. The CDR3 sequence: CAWSRGPYGYTF. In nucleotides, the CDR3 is TGTGCCTGGAGCAGGGGACCGTATGGCTACACCTTC.

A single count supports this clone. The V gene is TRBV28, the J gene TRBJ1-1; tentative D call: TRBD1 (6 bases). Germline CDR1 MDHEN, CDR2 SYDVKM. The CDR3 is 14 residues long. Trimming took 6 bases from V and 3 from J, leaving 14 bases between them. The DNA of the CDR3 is TGTGCCAGCAGACGGGCCAGGGGCTACACTGAAGCTTTCTTT. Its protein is CASRRARGYTEAFF.

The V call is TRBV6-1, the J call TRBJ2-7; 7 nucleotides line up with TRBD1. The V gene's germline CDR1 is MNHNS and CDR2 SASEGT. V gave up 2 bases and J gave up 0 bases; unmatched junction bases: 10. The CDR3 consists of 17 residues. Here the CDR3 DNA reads TGTGCCAGCAGTGAACCCCCAGGGGGACCCCTCTCCTACGAGCAGTACTTC. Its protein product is CASSEPPGGPLSYEQYF.

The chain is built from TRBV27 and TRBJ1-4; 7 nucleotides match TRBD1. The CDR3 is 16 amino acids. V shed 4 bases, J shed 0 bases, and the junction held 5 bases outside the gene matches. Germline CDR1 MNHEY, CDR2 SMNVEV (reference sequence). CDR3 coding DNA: TGTGCCAGCAGTTCGGCAGGGACAGCAACTAATGAAAAACTGTTTTTT. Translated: CASSSAGTATNEKLFF.

Here the CDR3 reads CASSLGTAYNEQFF. DNA for the CDR3: TGTGCCAGCAGCTTGGGGACAGCGTACAATGAGCAGTTCTTC. This chain connects TRBV7-2 to TRBJ2-1, with 7 bases that match TRBD1. The CDR3 contains 14 residues. Germline V gene lookup returns CDR1 SGHTA and CDR2 FQGNSA. After removal of 3 bases from V and 4 bases from J, the junction contained 3 bases not matched to a gene.